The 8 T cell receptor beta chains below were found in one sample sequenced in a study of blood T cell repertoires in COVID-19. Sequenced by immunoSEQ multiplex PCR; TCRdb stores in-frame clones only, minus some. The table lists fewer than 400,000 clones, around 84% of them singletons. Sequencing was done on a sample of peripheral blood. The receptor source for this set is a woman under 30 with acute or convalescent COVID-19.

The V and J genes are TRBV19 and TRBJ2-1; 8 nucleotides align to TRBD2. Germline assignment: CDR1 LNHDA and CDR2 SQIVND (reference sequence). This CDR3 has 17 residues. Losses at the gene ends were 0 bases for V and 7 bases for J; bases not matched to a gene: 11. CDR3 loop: CASSIELAVWGENEQFF. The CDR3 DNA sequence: TGTGCCAGTAGTATAGAACTAGCGGTCTGGGGCGAGAATGAGCAGTTCTTC.

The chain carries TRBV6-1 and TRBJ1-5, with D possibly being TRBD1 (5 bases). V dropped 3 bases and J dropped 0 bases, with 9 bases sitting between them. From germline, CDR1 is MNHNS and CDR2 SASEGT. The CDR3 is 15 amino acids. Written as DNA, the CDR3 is TGTGCCAGCAGTGAGGGACTTTATAGCAATCAGCCCCAGCATTTT. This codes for CASSEGLYSNQPQHF.

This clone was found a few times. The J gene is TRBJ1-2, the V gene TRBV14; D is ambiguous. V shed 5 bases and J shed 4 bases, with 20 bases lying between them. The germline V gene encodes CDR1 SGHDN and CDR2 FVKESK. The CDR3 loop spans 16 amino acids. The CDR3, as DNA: TGTGCCAGCAGCGCATCCCGCCCGGGAGGAGGCTATGGCTACACCTTC. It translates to CASSASRPGGGYGYTF.

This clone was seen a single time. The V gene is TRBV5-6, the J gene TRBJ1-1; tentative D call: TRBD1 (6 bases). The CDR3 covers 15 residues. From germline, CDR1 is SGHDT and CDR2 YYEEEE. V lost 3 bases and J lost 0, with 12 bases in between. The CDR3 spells CASSSHGGMNTEAFF. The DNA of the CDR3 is TGTGCCAGCAGCTCCCATGGGGGCATGAACACTGAAGCTTTCTTT.

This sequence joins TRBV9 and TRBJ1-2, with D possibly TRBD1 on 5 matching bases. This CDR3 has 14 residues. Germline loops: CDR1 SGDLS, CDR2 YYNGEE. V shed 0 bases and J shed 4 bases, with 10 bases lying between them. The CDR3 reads CASSVGREVYGYTF. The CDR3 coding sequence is TGTGCCAGCAGCGTAGGCAGGGAGGTCTATGGCTACACCTTC.

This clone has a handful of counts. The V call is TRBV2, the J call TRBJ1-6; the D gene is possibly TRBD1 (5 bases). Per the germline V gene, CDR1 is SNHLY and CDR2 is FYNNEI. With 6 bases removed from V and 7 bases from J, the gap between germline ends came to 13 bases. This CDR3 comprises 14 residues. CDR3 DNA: TGTGCCAGCAGCATCAGGGAAGTGAATTCACCCCTCCACTTT. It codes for CASSIREVNSPLHF.

The CDR3 region is CASSRQGAWYGYTF. The CDR3 DNA reads TGTGCCAGCAGTCGACAGGGGGCATGGTATGGCTACACCTTC. The chain has TRBV6-5 and TRBJ1-2; 10 nucleotides match TRBD1. The germline V gene has CDR1 MNHEY and CDR2 SVGAGI. The V gene end was trimmed by 5 bases and the J gene end by 5 bases; junction bases not matched to a gene: 5. CDR3 size: 14 residues.

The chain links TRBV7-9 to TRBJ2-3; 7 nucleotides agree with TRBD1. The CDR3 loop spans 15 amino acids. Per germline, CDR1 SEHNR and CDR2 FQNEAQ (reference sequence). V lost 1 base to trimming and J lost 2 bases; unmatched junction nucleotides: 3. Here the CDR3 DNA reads TGTGCCAGCAGCTTAGTTGGGACAGCCACAGATACGCAGTATTTT. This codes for CASSLVGTATDTQYF.